The 28 T cell receptor beta chains reported below all come from one sample, sequenced in a study of blood T cells in healthy people across ages. Combining a sample-barcoded 5' primer with a J-beta primer mix, a second PCR ran for roughly 6 to 12 cycles. MiXCR, applied by TCRdb to the 5' RACE reads, yields one record per CDR3 protein. The sample consists of some 1,500,000 distinct CDR3 sequences, approximately 43% of them appearing once. The sample was blood. Source of these receptors: a woman under 30 in good health.

V and J are TRBV9 and TRBJ2-2; D ambiguous. Germline lookup yields CDR1 SGDLS and CDR2 YYNGEE. Trimming removed 0 bases at V and 0 bases at J, with 3 bases between. The CDR3 has 14 amino acids. The CDR3 DNA is TGTGCCAGCAGCGTAGCGGCGAACACCGGGGAGCTGTTTTTT. Its translation is CASSVAANTGELFF.

This clonotype turned up a few times. This rearrangement joins TRBV27 to TRBJ2-1, with D perhaps TRBD2 (6 bases). The DNA matches TRBJ2-7 better at its end, which makes the J call doubtful. Germline CDR1 MNHEY, CDR2 SMNVEV (reference sequence). This CDR3 has 13 amino acids. The CDR3 spells CASGTSSYNEQYF. In nucleotides, the CDR3 is TGTGCCAGCGGGACTTCGTCCTACAATGAGCAGTACTTC.

This chain uses TRBV5-1 with TRBJ1-4; D may be TRBD1 (6 bases). There are 15 residues in the CDR3. Trimming pared 4 bases from V and 5 bases from J, leaving 15 bases between. Germline values: CDR1 SGHRS, CDR2 YFSETQ. The CDR3 nucleotides are TGCGCCAGCAGCGACCCACAGGGATCAAATGAAAAACTGTTTTTT. Its protein product is CASSDPQGSNEKLFF.

This clonotype was seen a handful of times. J is TRBJ1-2 and V is TRBV30; perhaps TRBD1 as D (6 bases). Trimming left V 3 bases short and J 4 bases short, with 12 bases between. The CDR3 is 13 amino acids. Looked up from germline, CDR1 is GTSNPN and CDR2 is SVGIG (reference sequence). The CDR3 sequence: CAWSGGSAYGYTF. The CDR3 region has the DNA TGTGCCTGGAGCGGGGGCAGTGCCTATGGCTACACCTTC.

The gene calls are TRBV4-1 and TRBJ2-1; 10 bases are shared with TRBD2. Germline CDR1 is MGHRA and CDR2 is YSYEKL. Unmatched junction bases numbered 10, after V lost 4 bases and J lost 4 bases. The length of the CDR3 is 17 residues. The CDR3 nucleotides read TGCGCCAGCAGCCCGAGGGTTTCTAGCGGGGGTTACAATGAGCAGTTCTTC. As protein: CASSPRVSSGGYNEQFF.

The chain carries TRBV6-5 and TRBJ2-2; weak D call: TRBD2 (5 bases). Germline lookup yields CDR1 MNHEY and CDR2 SVGAGI. The CDR3 contains 16 residues. Between the trimmed V and J ends, which lost 6 bases and 1 base, there was a span of 15 bases. As DNA, the CDR3 is TGTGCCAGCAGGGCAGCCGGGATAGAGAACACCGGGGAGCTGTTTTTT. This codes for CASRAAGIENTGELFF.

The table lists this clonotype with a count of one. This sequence joins TRBV7-9 and TRBJ2-5; 11 nucleotides line up with TRBD2. The assigned J gene may be wrong: the sequence end matches TRBJ2-1 better. CDR3 length: 17 residues. Per the germline V gene, CDR1 is SEHNR and CDR2 is FQNEAQ (reference sequence). The CDR3 sequence: CASSKGTSGVFQETQFF. The CDR3 bases are TGTGCCAGCAGCAAAGGGACTAGCGGAGTCTTCCAAGAGACCCAGTTCTTC.

At least ten counts were recorded for this clonotype. The chain is built from TRBV11-2 and TRBJ1-1; D not certain. The CDR3 extends over 14 amino acids. Trimming pared 4 bases from V and 8 bases from J, leaving 17 bases between. In germline, CDR1 is SGHAT, CDR2 FQNNGV. The CDR3 sequence: CASSSTSGIGEAFF. The CDR3 region has the DNA TGTGCCAGCAGCTCGACCTCGGGCATAGGGGAAGCTTTCTTT.

This clonotype was found many times. The chain is built from TRBV28 and TRBJ2-7; 8 bases are shared with TRBD1. The CDR3 spans 15 residues. V was clipped by 4 bases and J by 2 bases; unmatched bases: 7. Germline V gives CDR1 MDHEN, CDR2 SYDVKM. The CDR3 loop reads CASSSDRGRPYEQYF. CDR3 bases: TGTGCCAGCAGTTCTGACAGGGGCCGTCCCTACGAGCAGTACTTC. The whole variable domain, remainder taken from reference TRBV28 and TRBJ2-7, is DVKVTQSSRYLVKRTGEKVFLECVQDMDHENMFWYRQDPGLGLRLIYFSYDVKMKEKGDIPEGYSVSREKKERFSLILESASTNQTSMYLCASSSDRGRPYEQYFGPGTRLTVT.

This clonotype appeared a few times. The rearrangement uses TRBV12-3 or TRBV12-4 and TRBJ2-3; possibly TRBD2 for D (7 bases). Trimming took off 5 bases at V and 3 bases at J, with 18 bases between the two ends. The CDR3 is 16 residues long. The CDR3 DNA sequence: TGTGCCAGCAGTCCTAGGGGGGAGGGCCAAACAGATACGCAGTATTTT. It specifies CASSPRGEGQTDTQYF.

This clonotype was detected ten times or more. The rearrangement uses TRBV10-2 and TRBJ1-1; possible D gene TRBD1, 6 bases. The V end lost 11 bases, the J end lost 5 bases, and 18 bases lay between the germline ends. CDR3 length equals 13 residues. Germline V lookup: CDR1 WSHSY, CDR2 SAAADI. The CDR3 is CACGGGARTEAFF. As DNA, the CDR3 is TGCGCCTGTGGTGGGGGGGCAAGAACTGAAGCTTTCTTT.

The CDR3 here is CASSWTDNEQYF. The DNA for the CDR3 is TGTGCCAGCAGCTGGACAGACAATGAGCAGTACTTC. This chain links TRBV7-9 with TRBJ2-7, with a possible D match to TRBD1 (6 bases). Trimming removed 4 bases at V and 7 bases at J, with 11 bases between. The CDR3 covers 12 residues. Germline V gene lookup returns CDR1 SEHNR and CDR2 FQNEAQ (reference sequence).

This clonotype has more than one count but fewer than ten. This chain joins TRBV7-2 and TRBJ1-1, with a tentative D call TRBD1 (5 bases). Trimming stripped 1 base from V and 1 base from J, with 13 bases between. This CDR3 region has 16 residues. Germline V CDR1 and CDR2: SGHTA, FQGNSA. CDR3 amino acids: CASSLGPRGGNTEAFF. The CDR3 DNA sequence: TGTGCCAGCAGCTTAGGCCCCCGGGGCGGGAACACTGAAGCTTTCTTT.

This clonotype came up a few times. The chain employs TRBV18 and TRBJ1-5; 8 nucleotides line up with TRBD1. V shed 2 bases and J 3 bases; nucleotides not matched to a gene: 3. This CDR3 comprises 15 residues. From germline, CDR1 is KGHSH and CDR2 LQKENI. In DNA, the CDR3 is TGTGCCAGCTCACCATCGACAGGGGACAATCAGCCCCAGCATTTT. Amino acids: CASSPSTGDNQPQHF.

The CDR3 here is CATSRTDRGSEQYF. The CDR3, as DNA: TGTGCCACCAGCCGGACGGACAGGGGAAGCGAGCAGTACTTC. The chain carries TRBV15 and TRBJ2-5, with 9 bases aligning to TRBD1. Gene TRBJ2-7 matches the end of the DNA better, so the J call may be wrong. The length of the CDR3 is 14 residues. CDR1 is LNHNV and CDR2 is YYDKDF in the germline V gene (reference sequence).

This clonotype was seen ten or more times. V usage is TRBV12-5 and J usage is TRBJ2-3, with 9 nucleotides matching TRBD2. The germline V gene has CDR1 LGHNT and CDR2 FRNRAP. CDR3 length equals 15 residues. J gave up 3 bases and V 8 bases, and 9 bases lay outside the gene matches. CDR3 DNA sequence: TGTGCTAGTCAGCCCTTAGGACTAGCGACAGATACGCAGTATTTT. Translation gives CASQPLGLATDTQYF.

The chain uses TRBV7-2 and TRBJ2-3; the D gene is possibly TRBD1 (5 bases). The germline gives CDR1 SGHTA, CDR2 FQGNSA. This CDR3 spans 13 amino acids. Trimming stripped 1 base from V and 10 bases from J, with 12 bases between. CDR3 DNA: TGTGCCAGCAGCTTAGTAGACAGCCTGGCGCAGTATTTT. Protein sequence: CASSLVDSLAQYF.

The chain couples TRBV6-2 or TRBV6-3 to TRBJ2-1; the D gene is possibly TRBD1 (5 bases). Germline V gives CDR1 MNHEY, CDR2 SVGEGT. The CDR3 contains 14 residues. V lost 2 bases to trimming and J lost 13 bases, with 18 bases between them. This chain's CDR3 is CASSYPPRGGSQFF. CDR3 bases: TGTGCCAGCAGTTACCCCCCTAGGGGCGGTTCCCAGTTCTTC.

This clonotype was counted between two and nine times. The rearrangement uses TRBV6-6 and TRBJ2-7, with D possibly called TRBD1 or TRBD2 (5 bases each). V was cut by 5 bases and J by 0 bases, with 17 bases left in between. The CDR3 is 16 residues long. Looked up from germline, CDR1 is MNHNY and CDR2 is SVGAGI (reference sequence). The CDR3 protein is CASSVGGPRLSYEQYF. The CDR3 DNA sequence: TGTGCCAGCAGTGTTGGGGGACCAAGGCTCTCCTACGAGCAGTACTTC.

The rearrangement links TRBV6-2 or TRBV6-3 to TRBJ1-1; possibly TRBD1 for D (5 bases). Trimming left V 6 bases short and J 0 bases short, with 11 bases between. CDR3 size: 14 residues. Germline lookup yields CDR1 MNHEY and CDR2 SVGEGT. CDR3 coding DNA: TGTGCCAGCAGAACGACAGTGTTGAACACTGAAGCTTTCTTT. This translates into CASRTTVLNTEAFF.

The chain recombines TRBV12-3 or TRBV12-4 with TRBJ2-7; 8 nucleotides line up with TRBD1. The V and J ends lost 4 bases and 5 bases, in that order; junction bases with no gene match: 13. The CDR3 is 16 residues long. The CDR3 region has the DNA TGTGCCAGCAGTTCCCCCCTCGGACAGGGCGGCCACGAGCAGTACTTC. It encodes CASSSPLGQGGHEQYF.

In its sample, this clonotype was seen a few times. The chain uses TRBV27 and TRBJ2-4; weak D call: TRBD1 (6 bases). Germline values: CDR1 MNHEY, CDR2 SMNVEV (reference sequence). This CDR3 is built from 14 residues. Trimming stripped 9 bases from V and 7 bases from J, with 19 bases between. The CDR3 spells CASRSRGLRNIQYF. CDR3 coding DNA: TGTGCCAGTAGGTCCAGGGGTCTTAGGAACATTCAGTACTTC.

This clonotype turned up a few times. The chain employs TRBV30 and TRBJ1-2, with a tentative D call TRBD1 (6 bases). The CDR3 extends over 12 amino acids. The germline V gene encodes CDR1 GTSNPN and CDR2 SVGIG (reference sequence). The V end was cut by 0 bases, the J end by 8 bases, with 10 bases between. The CDR3 protein is CAWSVRGGGYTF. In DNA form, the CDR3 reads TGTGCCTGGAGTGTCAGGGGTGGGGGCTACACCTTC.

The CDR3 region has the DNA TGCAGCGTTGTACCCGTTAGCCTGACCTACGAGCAGTACTTC. Amino acids: CSVVPVSLTYEQYF. This chain uses TRBV29-1 with TRBJ2-7, with unresolved D. CDR1 and CDR2 (germline): SQVTM, ANQGSEA. Trimming left V 4 bases short and J 2 bases short, with 15 bases between. This CDR3 region has 14 residues.

This rearrangement joins TRBV2 to TRBJ2-3; 11 nucleotides align to TRBD2. The CDR3 length is 15 residues. The V and J ends lost 6 bases and 5 bases, in that order; junction bases with no gene match: 7. CDR1 is SNHLY and CDR2 is FYNNEI in the germline V gene. CDR3 region: CASRPQGTSGDTQYF. The CDR3 DNA reads as TGTGCCAGCAGGCCACAGGGGACTAGCGGAGATACGCAGTATTTT.

The chain carries TRBV15 and TRBJ1-5, with D uncertain. The CDR3 has 17 amino acids. Germline V gene sequence: CDR1 LNHNV, CDR2 YYDKDF (reference sequence). The V end lost 1 base, the J end lost 6 bases, and 19 bases lay between the germline ends. CDR3 nucleotides: TGTGCCACCAGCAGAGGGAGGATGTTCCAGGAAGGTCAGCCCCAGCATTTT. As protein: CATSRGRMFQEGQPQHF.

The chain employs TRBV6-2 or TRBV6-3 and TRBJ2-1, with 7 bases that match TRBD2. Germline CDR1 reads MNHEY; CDR2 reads SVGEGT. The CDR3 has 13 residues. The junction had 6 bases not matched to a gene; V was cut back by 4 bases and J by 9 bases. The CDR3 DNA follows: TGTGCCAGCAGTTCTGGGAGGGGTGCTGAGCAGTTCTTC. Amino acid sequence: CASSSGRGAEQFF.

The chain carries TRBV21-1 and TRBJ1-6; TRBD1, the table's D call, was not compared with the DNA. TRBV21-1 is classified as a pseudogene. The CDR3 contains 16 residues. Here the CDR3 reads CASKPGQGCYNSPLHF. Written as DNA, the CDR3 is TGTGCCAGCAAGCCGGGACAGGGGTGCTATAATTCACCCCTCCACTTT.